These 11 T cell receptor beta chains were all obtained from the same sample, sequenced in a study of Tregs in tolerant kidney transplant recipients. Profiled with immunoSEQ multiplex PCR; TCRdb holds only in-frame clones, not every one. This table lists about 23,000 clones. Mixed chimerism was transient after nonmyeloablative marrow transplants from related graft donors. The sequenced sample was CD4+ T cells from blood (PBMCs), obtained 6 months after the transplant. The receptor set was obtained from a human patient who received a combined kidney and bone marrow transplant. Some T cells may be the graft donor's.

Turning to this clone: The read falls 3 residues short of the CDR3 end, and the missing part is taken from the germline J gene. The rearrangement joins TRBV7-9 to TRBJ1-2; D ambiguous. V lost 8 bases and J 2 bases, leaving 15 bases between the germline ends. CDR3 size: 14 residues. The germline V gene has CDR1 SEHNR and CDR2 FQNEAQ (reference sequence). CDR3 region: CASRRDGENYGYTF. The CDR3 DNA, read in part, is TGTGCCAGCCGCCGAGACGGGGAAAACTATGGC.

Comment on this clone: The CDR3 end is not reached by the read, which stops 3 residues before it; the germline J gene fills it in. The genes are TRBV7-6 and TRBJ2-6; D remains ambiguous. V was clipped by 8 bases and J by 1 base, with 3 bases between them. The germline V gene encodes CDR1 SGHVS and CDR2 FNYEAQ. The CDR3 runs 12 residues. The chain's CDR3 is CASRSGANVLTF. The part of the CDR3 DNA that was read is TGTGCCAGCCGGTCTGGGGCCAACGTC.

Concerning this clone itself: The CDR3 extends 3 residues past the end of the read, so its final part is completed from the germline J gene. The chain employs TRBV19 and TRBJ2-5; the D gene is possibly TRBD2 (6 bases). V lost 5 bases and J lost 5, with 12 bases in between. Germline-derived CDR1 and CDR2 are LNHDA and SQIVND (reference sequence). This CDR3 has 13 residues. This chain's CDR3 is CASSWTITETQYF. The CDR3 bases that were read are TGTGCCAGTAGTTGGACTATCACGGAGACC.

Remarks on this clone: The CDR3 extends 3 residues past the end of the read, so its final part is completed from the germline J gene. The chain has TRBV11-2 and TRBJ2-2; D gene ambiguous. Trimming took 3 bases from V and 1 from J, leaving 6 bases between them. The CDR3 spans 14 residues. Germline assignment: CDR1 SGHAT and CDR2 FQNNGV. The CDR3 loop is CASSFGQNTGELFF. Partial CDR3 DNA: TGTGCCAGCAGCTTTGGCCAGAACACCGGGGAG.

As concerns this clone: Read data end 3 residues before the CDR3 end; the end is taken from the germline J gene. This chain connects TRBV18 to TRBJ1-6, with 9 bases identical to TRBD1. CDR3 size: 15 residues. Per germline, CDR1 KGHSH and CDR2 LQKENI. Trimming at V came to 0 bases and at J to 9 bases, leaving 3 bases not matched to a gene. The CDR3 region is CASSPPGQGGSPLHF. The sequenced part of the CDR3 DNA is TGTGCCAGCTCACCACCGGGACAGGGCGGTTCACCC.

Notes on this clone: The read falls 3 residues short of the CDR3 end, and the missing part is taken from the germline J gene. This chain joins TRBV19 and TRBJ1-2, with D uncertain. This CDR3 is built from 14 residues. In germline, CDR1 is LNHDA, CDR2 SQIVND (reference sequence). Trimming stripped 3 bases from V and 0 bases from J, with 8 bases between. The CDR3 loop reads CASSIALTNYGYTF. CDR3 DNA (partial): TGTGCCAGTAGTATCGCCCTAACTAACTATGGC.

The sequenced part of the CDR3 DNA is TGTGCCAGCAGGCAGGGGTCGTGGGAGACC. Its protein is CASRQGSWET. The entire CDR3 is CASRQGSWETQYF. The chain joins TRBV28 to TRBJ2-5, with D possibly being TRBD1 (6 bases). The sequenced fragment ends 3 residues before the CDR3 boundary, so the rest is inferred from the germline J gene. Germline V gives CDR1 MDHEN, CDR2 SYDVKM. The CDR3 length is 13 residues. Trimming shortened V by 6 bases and J by 5 bases, and 13 bases separated the two germline ends. The full variable domain, in which reference TRBV28 and TRBJ2-5 provide the parts outside the CDR3, is DVKVTQSSRYLVKRTGEKVFLECVQDMDHENMFWYRQDPGLGLRLIYFSYDVKMKEKGDIPEGYSVSREKKERFSLILESASTNQTSMYLCASRQGSWETQYFGPGTRLLVL.

In regard to this clone: The read terminates 3 residues before the CDR3 end, so the remaining end is supplied by the germline J gene. The chain combines TRBV19 with TRBJ2-7; 10 nucleotides agree with TRBD1. The CDR3 has 15 residues. Per the germline V gene, CDR1 is LNHDA and CDR2 is SQIVND (reference sequence). The V and J ends lost 6 bases and 4 bases, in that order; junction bases with no gene match: 9. The CDR3 bases that were read are TGTGCCAGTAGCCATGGGGGGACAGGGGTATACGAG. It is translated as CASSHGGTGVYE. The CDR3 in its entirety is CASSHGGTGVYEQYF.

The part of the CDR3 DNA that was read is TGTGCCAGCAGATACAGGGTCAATCAGCCC. Encoded protein: CASRYRVNQP. The full-length CDR3 reads as CASRYRVNQPQHF. The chain is built from TRBV6-2 or TRBV6-3 and TRBJ1-5; D possibly corresponds to TRBD1 (6 bases). The CDR3 goes on 3 residues after the read ends, and that part is filled in from the germline J gene. This CDR3 spans 13 amino acids. The germline V gene encodes CDR1 MNHEY and CDR2 SVGEGT. Trimming shortened V by 6 bases and J by 3 bases, and 9 bases separated the two germline ends.

As regards this clone: With the read ending 3 residues before the CDR3 end, the germline J gene is used to fill in that end. This rearrangement joins TRBV10-2 to TRBJ2-7; 12 bases align to TRBD2. V lost 3 bases and J lost 2; bases outside the gene matches: 5. The CDR3 has 16 residues. Germline V CDR1 and CDR2: WSHSY, SAAADI. The covered CDR3 bases are TGCGCCAGCAGTGAACTCAGGACTAGCGGGACCTACGAG. This gives the protein CASSELRTSGTYE. The full CDR3 protein reads CASSELRTSGTYEQYF.

Worth noting for this clone: The read terminates 3 residues before the CDR3 end, so the remaining end is supplied by the germline J gene. The chain couples TRBV19 to TRBJ1-4, with TRBD1 as a possible D gene (6 bases). Germline V gene data show CDR1 as LNHDA and CDR2 as SQIVND (reference sequence). V was clipped by 1 base and J by 3 bases, with 9 bases between them. The CDR3 extends over 15 amino acids. CDR3 sequence reads: CASSIGRGANEKLFF. The covered CDR3 bases are TGTGCCAGTAGTATAGGCAGGGGAGCTAATGAAAAA.